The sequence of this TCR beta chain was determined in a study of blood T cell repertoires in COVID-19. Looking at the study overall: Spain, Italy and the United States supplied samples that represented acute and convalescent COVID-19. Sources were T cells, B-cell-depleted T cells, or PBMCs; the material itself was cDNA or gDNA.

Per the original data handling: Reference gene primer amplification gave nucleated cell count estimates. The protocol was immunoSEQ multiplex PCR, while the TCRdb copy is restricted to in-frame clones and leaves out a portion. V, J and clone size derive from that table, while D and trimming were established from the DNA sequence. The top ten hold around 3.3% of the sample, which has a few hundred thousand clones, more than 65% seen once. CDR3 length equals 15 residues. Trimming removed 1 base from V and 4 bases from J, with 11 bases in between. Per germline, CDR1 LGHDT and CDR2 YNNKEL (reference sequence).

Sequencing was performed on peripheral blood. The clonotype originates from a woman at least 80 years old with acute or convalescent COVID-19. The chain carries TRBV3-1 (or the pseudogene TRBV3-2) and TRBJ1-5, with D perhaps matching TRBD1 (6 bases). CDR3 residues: CASSQAQGPNQPQHF. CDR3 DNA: TGTGCCAGCAGCCAAGCACAGGGACCGAATCAGCCCCAGCATTTT.